This entry lists 14 T cell receptor beta chains sequenced from one sample in a study of blood T cell repertoires in COVID-19. The repertoire was sequenced with immunoSEQ multiplex PCR; TCRdb's copy has only in-frame clones and lacks some. In the table there are approximately 220,000 clones, roughly 85% of which are singletons. The material sequenced was peripheral blood. The receptor set was obtained from a woman between 40 and 55 years old with active or convalescent COVID-19.

The chain couples TRBV10-3 to TRBJ2-1, with TRBD1 matching over 7 bases. This CDR3 has 15 amino acids. V lost 0 bases to trimming and J lost 8 bases; unmatched junction nucleotides: 7. The germline gives CDR1 ENHRY, CDR2 SYGVKD. The CDR3: CAISESETGRDEQFF. DNA for the CDR3: TGTGCCATCAGTGAGTCAGAGACAGGGAGAGATGAGCAGTTCTTC.

V and J are TRBV12-5 and TRBJ1-4; 7 positions agree with TRBD1. With V trimmed by 0 bases and J by 4 bases, 2 bases remained unmatched. The germline CDR1 and CDR2 sequences are LGHNT and FRNRAP. This CDR3 is built from 15 residues. Written as DNA, the CDR3 is TGTGCTAGTGGTTTGGTACGGGACAGTAATGAAAAACTGTTTTTT. Amino acid sequence: CASGLVRDSNEKLFF.

The chain is built from TRBV6-5 and TRBJ2-5; D gene ambiguous. This CDR3 has 13 amino acids. V lost 6 bases, J lost 5 bases, and 13 bases lay in between. Germline V CDR1 and CDR2: MNHEY, SVGAGI. The CDR3 loop is CASRESNYETQYF. The CDR3 nucleotides are TGTGCCAGCAGAGAGTCGAATTATGAGACCCAGTACTTC.

The V gene is TRBV7-2, the J gene TRBJ2-1, with 8 bases fitting TRBD1. Germline CDR1 and CDR2: SGHTA and FQGNSA. J lost 6 bases, V lost 7 bases, and 8 bases had no gene match. CDR3 length: 14 amino acids. The CDR3 bases are TGTGCCAGCACTCTGGGACAGGTTCCCAATGAGCAGTTCTTC. Encoded protein: CASTLGQVPNEQFF. The variable domain in full, completed from reference TRBV7-2 and TRBJ2-1, reads GAGVSQSPSNKVTEKGKDVELRCDPISGHTALYWYRQSLGQGLEFLIYFQGNSAPDKSGLPSDRFSAERTGGSVSTLTIQRTQQEDSAVYLCASTLGQVPNEQFFGPGTRLTVL.

The genes are TRBV2 and TRBJ2-2; 8 positions agree with TRBD2. V shed 4 bases, J shed 6 bases, and the junction held 4 bases outside the gene matches. Germline loops: CDR1 SNHLY, CDR2 FYNNEI. This CDR3 region has 14 residues. CDR3 sequence reads: CASSGTSLAGELFF. CDR3 DNA sequence: TGTGCCAGCAGTGGGACTAGCTTGGCCGGGGAGCTGTTTTTT.

The chain carries TRBV14 and TRBJ1-2; no firm D call. From germline, CDR1 is SGHDN and CDR2 FVKESK. The CDR3 runs to 13 residues. Trimming removed 2 bases from V and 1 base from J, with 5 bases in between. The CDR3 bases are TGTGCCAGCAGCCAAACAGATAACTATGGCTACACCTTC. Its translation: CASSQTDNYGYTF.

The chain combines TRBV6-5 with TRBJ1-2, with no clear D. The germline CDR1 and CDR2 sequences are MNHEY and SVGAGI. V was shortened by 6 bases and J by 1 base, with 9 bases between the two germline ends. The CDR3 is made up of 13 amino acids. Here the CDR3 reads CASRRQDNYGYTF. DNA for the CDR3: TGTGCCAGCAGAAGACAAGATAACTATGGCTACACCTTC.

The V and J genes are TRBV4-2 and TRBJ1-4, with TRBD1 identical over 7 bases. Per the germline V gene, CDR1 is LGHNA and CDR2 is YNFKEQ. V shed 0 bases and J 4 bases; nucleotides not matched to a gene: 5. This CDR3 comprises 16 residues. CDR3 in DNA: TGTGCCAGCAGCCAAGAATCGGGACAGAATAATGAAAAACTGTTTTTT. This codes for CASSQESGQNNEKLFF.

This clone has a handful of counts. The CDR3: CASSETGNQPQHF. The CDR3 region has the DNA TGTGCCAGCAGCGAAACGGGAAATCAGCCCCAGCATTTT. J is TRBJ1-5 and V is TRBV7-9; D is unclear. CDR1 SEHNR and CDR2 FQNEAQ come from the germline V gene (reference sequence). CDR3 length: 13 amino acids. The V end was cut by 5 bases, the J end by 4 bases, with 9 bases between.

The V call is TRBV19, the J call TRBJ2-7; maybe TRBD1 (6 bases). Germline assignment: CDR1 LNHDA and CDR2 SQIVND (reference sequence). The CDR3 covers 13 residues. V lost 6 bases to trimming and J lost 7 bases, with 16 bases between them. This CDR3 is CASSGQGTREQYF. CDR3 DNA sequence: TGTGCCAGTAGCGGCCAGGGGACAAGGGAGCAGTACTTC.

This clone was recorded only once. The V gene is TRBV7-6, the J gene TRBJ2-1; 10 nucleotides align to TRBD2. CDR3 size: 17 residues. Germline V gene data show CDR1 as SGHVS and CDR2 as FNYEAQ. V gave up 3 bases and J gave up 4 bases; unmatched junction bases: 9. This chain's CDR3 is CASSFLPTSGDYNEQFF. In DNA, the CDR3 is TGTGCCAGCAGCTTCCTCCCCACTAGCGGGGATTACAATGAGCAGTTCTTC.

The chain's CDR3 is CASSSLGGTEAFF. The CDR3 nucleotides read TGTGCCAGCAGTTCACTGGGGGGGACTGAAGCTTTCTTT. V usage is TRBV28 and J usage is TRBJ1-1; D possibly corresponds to TRBD1 (5 bases). V was clipped by 4 bases and J by 5 bases, with 11 bases between them. Germline-derived CDR1 and CDR2 are MDHEN and SYDVKM. This CDR3 has 13 amino acids.

The chain couples TRBV6-4 to TRBJ1-2; a possible D gene is TRBD1 (6 bases). Looked up from germline, CDR1 is MRHNA and CDR2 is SNTAGT. V lost 7 bases and J lost 5, with 17 bases in between. The CDR3 contains 14 residues. The CDR3 reads CASTALWGQYGYTF. The CDR3, as DNA: TGTGCCAGCACCGCGTTGTGGGGGCAGTATGGCTACACCTTC.

The rearrangement uses TRBV7-2 and TRBJ1-2, with TRBD1 matching 7 bases. CDR1 SGHTA and CDR2 FQGNSA come from the germline V gene. The ends lost 5 bases at V and 6 bases at J; junction bases unmatched: 6. The CDR3 runs 13 residues. The CDR3 region has the DNA TGTGCCAGCAGCGGGCAGGGGGAGGATGGCTACACCTTC. This translates into CASSGQGEDGYTF.